A single sample gave rise to the 30 T cell receptor beta chains below, sequenced in a study of cytomegalovirus exposure and HLA in healthy donors. Primers: 60 Vbeta forward and 13 Jbeta reverse. Using immunoSEQ multiplex PCR, the repertoire was profiled, and TCRdb retains in-frame clones only, with some absent. The sample includes some 140,000 clones, roughly four fifths seen only once; the top ten take roughly 10%. Sequenced: PBMCs. These receptors were obtained from a woman in her forties or fifties in good health and CMV-seropositive.

V gene TRBV7-2 combines with J gene TRBJ1-1, with D unclear. From germline, CDR1 is SGHTA and CDR2 FQGNSA. V was pared by 1 base and J by 2 bases, with 11 bases between. The CDR3 consists of 15 residues. The CDR3 DNA reads as TGTGCCAGCAGCTTAGAGGCAGGCCCCAACACTGAAGCTTTCTTT. Encoded protein: CASSLEAGPNTEAFF.

This clone has only a few counts. This chain uses TRBV18 with TRBJ2-1, with 8 bases aligning to TRBD2. After removal of 5 bases from V and 0 bases from J, the junction contained 6 bases not matched to a gene. This CDR3 is built from 16 residues. In germline, CDR1 is KGHSH, CDR2 LQKENI. CDR3 sequence reads: CASSIAGTYSYNEQFF. As DNA, the CDR3 is TGTGCCAGCTCAATAGCGGGGACCTACTCCTACAATGAGCAGTTCTTC.

The V gene is TRBV5-1, the J gene TRBJ1-6; D is possibly TRBD1 (6 bases). The germline gives CDR1 SGHRS, CDR2 YFSETQ. The V gene lost 5 bases and the J gene lost 5 bases, with 14 bases spanning the gap. The CDR3 contains 15 residues. CDR3 protein: CASRWTAGDNSPLHF. The CDR3 DNA is TGCGCCAGCAGATGGACGGCAGGGGATAATTCACCCCTCCACTTT.

This rearrangement joins TRBV5-4 to TRBJ2-1; 10 nucleotides agree with TRBD2. Germline trimming cut 4 bases from V and 2 bases from J; bases unmatched to any gene: 3. Germline lookup yields CDR1 SGHNT and CDR2 YYREEE (reference sequence). The CDR3 is 15 residues long. The CDR3 loop reads CASSISGGTYNEQFF. CDR3 DNA sequence: TGTGCCAGCAGCATTAGCGGGGGGACCTACAATGAGCAGTTCTTC.

This sequence joins TRBV30 and TRBJ1-1; TRBD1 matches at 9 bases. The CDR3 runs to 15 residues. Germline loops: CDR1 GTSNPN, CDR2 SVGIG (reference sequence). After removal of 2 bases from V and 0 bases from J, the junction contained 4 bases not matched to a gene. The DNA of the CDR3 is TGTGCCTGGAGTTTATGGACAGGGGTGAACACTGAAGCTTTCTTT. It is translated as CAWSLWTGVNTEAFF.

J is TRBJ1-1 and V is TRBV14; D remains unclear. Germline loops: CDR1 SGHDN, CDR2 FVKESK. The CDR3 consists of 13 residues. Trimming left V 1 base short and J 1 base short, with 4 bases between. The CDR3, as DNA: TGTGCCAGCAGCCAAGGAGGGAACACTGAAGCTTTCTTT. Its translation: CASSQGGNTEAFF.

The chain uses TRBV5-1 and TRBJ2-5; D not certain. In germline, CDR1 is SGHRS, CDR2 YFSETQ. The CDR3 contains 14 residues. Trimming removed 2 bases at V and 1 base at J, with 9 bases between. For the CDR3, the DNA is TGCGCCAGCAGCTTTCCGGGTCCCCAAGAGACCCAGTACTTC. It translates to CASSFPGPQETQYF.

This clone was detected a few times. The gene calls are TRBV6-1 and TRBJ1-1; D uncertain. Germline loops: CDR1 MNHNS, CDR2 SASEGT. Trimming removed 5 bases from V and 3 bases from J, with 10 bases in between. The CDR3 has 13 residues. The CDR3 spells CASSTLGYTEAFF. In nucleotides, the CDR3 is TGTGCCAGCAGTACCCTCGGGTACACTGAAGCTTTCTTT.

This sequence joins TRBV5-1 and TRBJ2-1, with 11 bases identical to TRBD2. This CDR3 is 15 amino acids long. With 1 base clipped from V and 8 bases from J, the junction kept 5 bases outside the gene matches. Germline loops: CDR1 SGHRS, CDR2 YFSETQ. CDR3 sequence: CASSLRTSGGDEQFF. The CDR3 DNA reads as TGCGCCAGCAGCTTGCGAACTAGCGGGGGTGATGAGCAGTTCTTC.

V is TRBV18 and J is TRBJ2-7; TRBD2 agrees at 7 bases. Germline trimming cut 3 bases from V and 2 bases from J; bases unmatched to any gene: 4. The CDR3 extends over 14 amino acids. CDR1 KGHSH and CDR2 LQKENI come from the germline V gene. The CDR3 DNA sequence: TGTGCCAGCTCACCCCCTAGCGGACCCTACGAGCAGTACTTC. This encodes CASSPPSGPYEQYF. Complete variable domain (other parts from reference TRBV18 and TRBJ2-7): NAGVMQNPRHLVRRRGQEARLRCSPMKGHSHVYWYRQLPEEGLKFMVYLQKENIIDESGMPKERFSAEFPKEGPSILRIQQVVRGDSAAYFCASSPPSGPYEQYFGPGTRLTVT.

The chain links TRBV6-5 to TRBJ1-4; D is ambiguous. Germline CDR1 MNHEY, CDR2 SVGAGI. The V end was cut by 0 bases, the J end by 6 bases, with 11 bases between. The length of the CDR3 is 15 residues. The CDR3 here is CASSYSGSDDEKLFF. The CDR3 bases are TGTGCCAGCAGTTACTCAGGGAGCGATGATGAAAAACTGTTTTTT.

A few counts support this clone. This chain links TRBV7-9 with TRBJ2-7; D possibly corresponds to TRBD1 (7 bases). Per germline, CDR1 SEHNR and CDR2 FQNEAQ (reference sequence). Trimming stripped 5 bases from V and 1 base from J, with 12 bases between. The CDR3 totals 14 residues. The CDR3, as DNA: TGTGCCAGCAGCCCTCAGGGGGGATCCTACGAGCAGTACTTC. Residues: CASSPQGGSYEQYF. The full variable domain, with the rest looked up from reference TRBV7-9 and TRBJ2-7, is DTGVSQNPRHKITKRGQNVTFRCDPISEHNRLYWYRQTLGQGPEFLTYFQNEAQLEKSRLLSDRFSAERPKGSFSTLEIQRTEQGDSAMYLCASSPQGGSYEQYFGPGTRLTVT.

The chain combines TRBV11-2 with TRBJ1-6; 11 bases agree with TRBD1. The V gene's germline CDR1 is SGHAT and CDR2 FQNNGV. The CDR3 runs to 17 residues. V shed 4 bases and J 3 bases; nucleotides not matched to a gene: 5. The CDR3 spells CASSSGTGGFYNSPLHF. The CDR3 region has the DNA TGTGCCAGCAGCTCCGGGACAGGGGGTTTCTATAATTCACCCCTCCACTTT.

This clone has only one observation. The rearrangement uses TRBV15 and TRBJ2-7, with TRBD2 identical over 8 bases. Per the germline V gene, CDR1 is LNHNV and CDR2 is YYDKDF (reference sequence). The junction had 6 bases not matched to a gene; V was cut back by 0 bases and J by 2 bases. The CDR3 is 16 residues long. CDR3 coding DNA: TGTGCCACCAGCAGAGATTTGACAGCGGGAGCCTACGAGCAGTACTTC. This sequence encodes CATSRDLTAGAYEQYF.

The rearrangement links TRBV7-3 to TRBJ2-3; possible D gene TRBD1, 5 bases. The germline V and J ends were trimmed by 4 bases and 0 bases, with 11 bases remaining between them. CDR1 is SGHTA, CDR2 FQGTGA, per germline. The CDR3 covers 15 residues. The CDR3 nucleotides are TGTGCCAGCAGCTCGGCAGGGCTGAGCACAGATACGCAGTATTTT. Protein product: CASSSAGLSTDTQYF.

The chain couples TRBV28 to TRBJ1-5; D may be TRBD1 (5 bases). V dropped 7 bases and J dropped 9 bases, with 19 bases sitting between them. Germline lookup yields CDR1 MDHEN and CDR2 SYDVKM. The CDR3 spans 14 residues. The chain's CDR3 is CASTFMSGQSPQHF. The CDR3 bases are TGTGCCAGCACTTTCATGTCAGGGCAGTCGCCCCAGCATTTT.

The chain employs TRBV27 and TRBJ2-5, with 7 positions matching TRBD1. Matching the DNA end better, TRBJ2-7 makes the J call doubtful. CDR3 length equals 14 residues. The V gene's germline CDR1 is MNHEY and CDR2 SMNVEV (reference sequence). The CDR3: CASTPTGALYEQYF. The CDR3 DNA sequence: TGTGCCAGCACCCCCACAGGGGCCCTCTACGAGCAGTACTTC.

The gene calls are TRBV30 and TRBJ1-2, with D perhaps TRBD1 (5 bases). With 3 bases removed from V and 4 bases from J, the gap between germline ends came to 6 bases. There are 11 residues in the CDR3. Germline V lookup: CDR1 GTSNPN, CDR2 SVGIG (reference sequence). The CDR3 protein is CAWRGAYGYTF. The CDR3 DNA reads as TGTGCCTGGAGAGGGGCCTATGGCTACACCTTC.

The rearrangement joins TRBV27 to TRBJ2-7; 15 bases match TRBD2. CDR3 size: 19 residues. The junction had 10 bases not matched to a gene; V was cut back by 4 bases and J by 0 bases. Germline loops: CDR1 MNHEY, CDR2 SMNVEV (reference sequence). The CDR3 DNA reads TGTGCCAGCAGTTCTAAGCCGGGACTAGCGGGGGGCCCCTCCTACGAGCAGTACTTC. Its protein product is CASSSKPGLAGGPSYEQYF.

This clone came up once. The chain combines TRBV2 with TRBJ1-5, with TRBD1 identical over 7 bases. Unmatched junction bases numbered 5, after V lost 6 bases and J lost 3 bases. The CDR3 length is 14 residues. CDR1 and CDR2 from the germline V gene are SNHLY and FYNNEI. The CDR3, as DNA: TGTGCCAGCAGGGTAACAGGGGACAATCAGCCCCAGCATTTT. Its translation is CASRVTGDNQPQHF.

The chain joins TRBV7-2 to TRBJ2-6; possibly TRBD1 for D (6 bases). Between the trimmed V and J ends, which lost 5 bases and 2 bases, there was a span of 7 bases. Germline loops: CDR1 SGHTA, CDR2 FQGNSA. The CDR3 is 14 residues long. This CDR3 is CASSPGAGANVLTF. CDR3 coding DNA: TGTGCCAGCAGCCCAGGGGCTGGGGCCAACGTCCTGACTTTC.

V is TRBV11-2 and J is TRBJ2-7; tentative D call: TRBD1 (5 bases). Trimming took 5 bases from V and 3 from J, leaving 14 bases between them. The CDR3 has 14 residues. Per the germline V gene, CDR1 is SGHAT and CDR2 is FQNNGV. DNA for the CDR3: TGTGCCAGCAGCAAAAGGGGCCAGGTCTACGAGCAGTACTTC. This translates into CASSKRGQVYEQYF.

This chain joins TRBV18 and TRBJ1-1; maybe TRBD1 (5 bases). Germline lookup yields CDR1 KGHSH and CDR2 LQKENI. CDR3 length: 13 amino acids. The V end was cut by 0 bases, the J end by 6 bases, with 8 bases between. For the CDR3, the DNA is TGTGCCAGCTCACCACCAGGCAGGGCTGAAGCTTTCTTT. It specifies CASSPPGRAEAFF.

This clone was counted once. The chain employs TRBV5-1 and TRBJ2-1; D unclear. The CDR3 runs 16 residues. The V and J ends lost 0 bases and 2 bases respectively, with 12 bases between them. Germline loops: CDR1 SGHRS, CDR2 YFSETQ. Written as DNA, the CDR3 is TGCGCCAGCAGCTTGGCCTCCCGTCCTACCTACAATGAGCAGTTCTTC. It specifies CASSLASRPTYNEQFF. Together with reference TRBV5-1 and TRBJ2-1, the CDR3 gives the full variable domain: KAGVTQTPRYLIKTRGQQVTLSCSPISGHRSVSWYQQTPGQGLQFLFEYFSETQRNKGNFPGRFSGRQFSNSRSEMNVSTLELGDSALYLCASSLASRPTYNEQFFGPGTRLTVL.

This chain uses TRBV29-1 with TRBJ1-2; TRBD1 matches at 9 bases. There are 11 residues in the CDR3. With V trimmed by 7 bases and J by 8 bases, 5 bases remained unmatched. Germline V CDR1 and CDR2: SQVTM, ANQGSEA. In DNA form, the CDR3 reads TGCAGCGCTTGGACAGGGGAAGGCTACACCTTC. Translation: CSAWTGEGYTF.

This rearrangement joins TRBV6-5 to TRBJ1-1; D is perhaps TRBD1 (6 bases). Per the germline V gene, CDR1 is MNHEY and CDR2 is SVGAGI. The V and J ends lost 6 bases and 13 bases respectively, with 21 bases between them. This CDR3 is 13 amino acids long. The CDR3 nucleotides read TGTGCCAGCAGCTTTTCAGGGGCCACCAATGTTTTCTTT. Amino acid sequence: CASSFSGATNVFF.

The J gene is TRBJ2-3, the V gene TRBV5-4, with D maybe TRBD2 (6 bases). V was clipped by 4 bases and J by 2 bases, with 11 bases between them. The CDR3 runs 14 residues. Germline V gives CDR1 SGHNT, CDR2 YYREEE (reference sequence). CDR3 in amino acids: CASSDGGVTDTQYF. In DNA form, the CDR3 reads TGTGCCAGCAGCGACGGGGGAGTCACAGATACGCAGTATTTT.

The V gene is TRBV11-3, the J gene TRBJ2-1, with D possibly being TRBD1 (5 bases). Germline CDR1 SGHNT, CDR2 YENEEA. Trimming left V 1 base short and J 4 bases short, with 11 bases between. CDR3 length: 15 amino acids. The DNA for the CDR3 is TGTGCCAGCAGCTTAGCCAGGGTTGGGTACAATGAGCAGTTCTTC. Protein product: CASSLARVGYNEQFF.

This clone showed up just a few times. This chain links TRBV7-9 with TRBJ1-1; TRBD1 is a possible D gene (5 bases). This CDR3 is built from 14 residues. The ends were cut back, 1 base at V and 9 bases at J, with 15 bases in the middle. CDR1 SEHNR and CDR2 FQNEAQ come from the germline V gene (reference sequence). In DNA form, the CDR3 reads TGTGCCAGCAGCTTAGATCAGGGAGGGCTTAAAGCTTTCTTT. Translation: CASSLDQGGLKAFF.

The chain couples TRBV6-6 to TRBJ2-7, with TRBD1 identical over 8 bases. The V gene end was trimmed by 5 bases and the J gene end by 10 bases; junction bases not matched to a gene: 7. There are 12 residues in the CDR3. Germline CDR1 is MNHNY and CDR2 is SVGAGI (reference sequence). This CDR3 reads CASSGDRPRQYF. The CDR3 bases are TGTGCCAGCAGTGGGGACAGGCCCCGCCAGTACTTC.